Listed below are T cell receptor beta chains from one sample, sequenced in a study of T cell responses to AZD1222 COVID-19 vaccine. Profiled with immunoSEQ multiplex PCR; TCRdb holds only in-frame clones, not every one. Of about 150,000 clones listed, roughly nine tenths are singletons. The material was peripheral blood, obtained 28 days after the second AZD1222 dose. These receptors all come from an adult who received the AZD1222 COVID-19 vaccine. Each CDR3 is given with its conserved first and last residue. Each record gives: clone size, D gene, V gene, J gene, CDR3 protein, CDR3 DNA. The D gene is left open where the match is weak. Size is omitted from some rows. Given values are once, few, many or a class for expanded clones.

clone_size: .
d_call: TRBD2
v_call: TRBV5-1
j_call: TRBJ2-5
cdr3_aa: CASSLGRFAGVQETQYF
cdr3_nt: TGCGCCAGCAGCTTAGGGCGGTTTGCGGGAGTACAAGAGACCCAGTACTTC

clone_size: .
d_call: TRBD2
v_call: TRBV11-2
j_call: TRBJ2-5
cdr3_aa: CASSPRGASGRKEETQYF
cdr3_nt: TGTGCCAGCAGCCCCCGGGGGGCTAGCGGGAGAAAGGAAGAGACCCAGTACTTC

clone_size: once
d_call: .
v_call: TRBV30
j_call: TRBJ1-5
cdr3_aa: CAWSLGNNQPQHF
cdr3_nt: TGTGCCTGGAGTTTAGGCAACAATCAGCCCCAGCATTTT

clone_size: .
d_call: .
v_call: TRBV15
j_call: TRBJ1-5
cdr3_aa: CATSRVGAQPQHF
cdr3_nt: TGTGCCACCAGCAGAGTTGGCGCTCAGCCCCAGCATTTT

clone_size: once
d_call: .
v_call: TRBV30
j_call: TRBJ2-1
cdr3_aa: CAWAGPWYNEQFF
cdr3_nt: TGTGCCTGGGCGGGACCGTGGTACAATGAGCAGTTCTTC

clone_size: .
d_call: TRBD2
v_call: TRBV28
j_call: TRBJ2-1
cdr3_aa: CASSRGTSGHNEQFF
cdr3_nt: TGTGCCAGCAGTCGGGGGACTAGCGGGCACAATGAGCAGTTCTTC

clone_size: .
d_call: .
v_call: TRBV19
j_call: TRBJ2-7
cdr3_aa: CASSIDPSHSYEQYF
cdr3_nt: TGTGCCAGTAGTATTGATCCGTCCCACTCCTACGAGCAGTACTTC

clone_size: .
d_call: .
v_call: TRBV7-2
j_call: TRBJ2-5
cdr3_aa: CASSLGSGGAETQYF
cdr3_nt: TGTGCCAGCAGCTTAGGAAGTGGCGGGGCGGAGACCCAGTACTTC

clone_size: .
d_call: .
v_call: TRBV6-2/TRBV6-3
j_call: TRBJ1-2
cdr3_aa: CASSGVANYGYTF
cdr3_nt: TGTGCCAGCAGTGGGGTAGCGAACTATGGCTACACCTTC

clone_size: .
d_call: .
v_call: TRBV5-4
j_call: TRBJ2-7
cdr3_aa: CASSPRPGEGYEQYF
cdr3_nt: TGTGCCAGCAGCCCCAGGCCAGGGGAAGGGTACGAGCAGTACTTC

clone_size: .
d_call: .
v_call: TRBV28
j_call: TRBJ1-2
cdr3_aa: CASSSTPYYGYTF
cdr3_nt: TGTGCCAGCAGTTCAACCCCCTACTATGGCTACACCTTC

clone_size: .
d_call: .
v_call: TRBV18
j_call: TRBJ2-1
cdr3_aa: CASSPSFGQFF
cdr3_nt: TGTGCCAGCTCACCTAGCTTCGGGCAGTTCTTC

clone_size: few
d_call: .
v_call: TRBV7-9
j_call: TRBJ1-4
cdr3_aa: CASSFRLDNEKLFF
cdr3_nt: TGTGCCAGCAGCTTCCGATTAGATAATGAAAAACTGTTTTTT

clone_size: .
d_call: .
v_call: TRBV10-2
j_call: TRBJ2-3
cdr3_aa: CASSERGRGTDTQYF
cdr3_nt: TGCGCCAGCAGTGAGCGAGGACGAGGCACAGATACGCAGTATTTT

clone_size: .
d_call: .
v_call: TRBV9
j_call: TRBJ2-1
cdr3_aa: CASSVGGTAHNEQFF
cdr3_nt: TGTGCCAGCAGCGTTGGCGGGACAGCCCACAATGAGCAGTTCTTC

clone_size: .
d_call: .
v_call: TRBV24-1
j_call: TRBJ2-1
cdr3_aa: CATSDYTSSYNEQFF
cdr3_nt: TGTGCCACCAGTGATTACACGAGCTCCTACAATGAGCAGTTCTTC

clone_size: .
d_call: TRBD1
v_call: TRBV5-4
j_call: TRBJ2-7
cdr3_aa: CASSWDRGSSEQYF
cdr3_nt: TGTGCCAGCAGCTGGGACAGGGGTTCGAGCGAGCAGTACTTC

clone_size: .
d_call: .
v_call: TRBV5-6
j_call: TRBJ1-1
cdr3_aa: CASSLLIGSMNTEAFF
cdr3_nt: TGTGCCAGCAGCTTACTCATCGGAAGCATGAACACTGAAGCTTTCTTT

clone_size: .
d_call: .
v_call: TRBV7-9
j_call: TRBJ1-2
cdr3_aa: CASSYDTIPNYGYTF
cdr3_nt: TGTGCCAGCAGTTACGACACAATCCCTAACTATGGCTACACCTTC

clone_size: .
d_call: TRBD2
v_call: TRBV7-3
j_call: TRBJ2-1
cdr3_aa: CASSHSGGGNEQFF
cdr3_nt: TGTGCCAGCAGCCATAGCGGGGGAGGAAATGAGCAGTTCTTC

clone_size: once
d_call: TRBD1
v_call: TRBV27
j_call: TRBJ1-1
cdr3_aa: CASSNPGQGTTEAFF
cdr3_nt: TGTGCCAGCAGTAACCCGGGACAGGGTACCACTGAAGCTTTCTTT

clone_size: .
d_call: .
v_call: TRBV5-6
j_call: TRBJ2-2
cdr3_aa: CASSLWRRATGELFF
cdr3_nt: TGTGCCAGCAGCTTGTGGCGCAGGGCCACCGGGGAGCTGTTTTTT

clone_size: .
d_call: .
v_call: TRBV7-2
j_call: TRBJ2-7
cdr3_aa: CASSRGVEPYEQYF
cdr3_nt: TGTGCCAGCAGCCGTGGGGTTGAGCCCTACGAGCAGTACTTC

clone_size: .
d_call: TRBD1
v_call: TRBV27
j_call: TRBJ1-5
cdr3_aa: CASGTGGQPQHF
cdr3_nt: TGTGCCAGCGGGACAGGGGGTCAGCCCCAGCATTTT

clone_size: once
d_call: .
v_call: TRBV7-3
j_call: TRBJ1-3
cdr3_aa: CASSTSGRAPNTIYF
cdr3_nt: TGTGCCAGCAGCACCTCGGGCAGAGCCCCCAACACCATATATTTT

clone_size: .
d_call: TRBD1
v_call: TRBV3-1/TRBV3-2
j_call: TRBJ2-3
cdr3_aa: CASSLWTGSTDTQYF
cdr3_nt: TGTGCCAGCAGCCTGTGGACAGGGAGCACAGATACGCAGTATTTT

clone_size: .
d_call: .
v_call: TRBV18
j_call: TRBJ2-1
cdr3_aa: CASSPGSHNEQFF
cdr3_nt: TGTGCCAGCTCACCCGGTTCACACAATGAGCAGTTCTTC

clone_size: .
d_call: .
v_call: TRBV7-2
j_call: TRBJ2-2
cdr3_aa: CASSLVSGTGELFF
cdr3_nt: TGTGCCAGCAGCTTAGTATCCGGTACCGGGGAGCTGTTTTTT

clone_size: .
d_call: .
v_call: TRBV7-3
j_call: TRBJ2-3
cdr3_aa: CASSSGADTQYF
cdr3_nt: TGTGCCAGCAGCTCAGGGGCAGATACGCAGTATTTT

clone_size: .
d_call: TRBD2
v_call: TRBV28
j_call: TRBJ2-7
cdr3_aa: CASTMPEGTSGRYEQYF
cdr3_nt: TGTGCCAGCACCATGCCCGAAGGGACTAGCGGACGTTACGAGCAGTACTTC

clone_size: .
d_call: TRBD1
v_call: TRBV28
j_call: TRBJ1-2
cdr3_aa: CASSATGFYGYTF
cdr3_nt: TGTGCCAGCAGTGCGACAGGGTTCTATGGCTACACCTTC

clone_size: .
d_call: .
v_call: TRBV19
j_call: TRBJ1-5
cdr3_aa: CASSTREIQPQHF
cdr3_nt: TGTGCCAGTAGTACCCGGGAGATTCAGCCCCAGCATTTT

clone_size: once
d_call: TRBD1
v_call: TRBV25-1
j_call: TRBJ2-5
cdr3_aa: CASSAGTECKETQYF
cdr3_nt: TGTGCCAGCAGTGCAGGGACAGAATGTAAAGAGACCCAGTACTTC

clone_size: .
d_call: TRBD2
v_call: TRBV6-2/TRBV6-3
j_call: TRBJ2-1
cdr3_aa: CASSPGVAGGFYNEQFF
cdr3_nt: TGTGCCAGCAGTCCGGGTGTGGCGGGAGGATTCTACAATGAGCAGTTCTTC

clone_size: .
d_call: .
v_call: TRBV2
j_call: TRBJ2-2
cdr3_aa: CASSQGPGELFF
cdr3_nt: TGTGCCAGCAGCCAGGGACCCGGGGAGCTGTTTTTT

clone_size: .
d_call: .
v_call: TRBV27
j_call: TRBJ2-1
cdr3_aa: CASSPRRAAEQFF
cdr3_nt: TGTGCCAGCAGTCCCAGACGGGCGGCTGAGCAGTTCTTC